The T cell receptor (beta chain) described here comes from a study of blood T cell repertoires in COVID-19. Study-wide context: From T cells, B-cell-depleted T cells, or PBMCs came the material, which was cDNA or gDNA.

Method: immunoSEQ multiplex PCR; TCRdb's copy keeps in-frame clones and lacks some. The repertoire holds about 230,000 clones, roughly 90% seen once, with about 3.1% in the top ten. The V gene's germline CDR1 is SGDLS and CDR2 YYNGEE. The ends were cut back, 0 bases at V and 5 bases at J, with 12 bases in the middle. This CDR3 spans 15 amino acids. The J gene is TRBJ2-1, the V gene TRBV9; maybe TRBD1 (6 bases). The clonotype was recovered from a woman between 50 and 59 years old in a cohort exposed to, infected with or recovered from COVID-19 (not recorded which). Sequences were obtained from PBMCs or T cells enriched from blood (not recorded which). The CDR3 loop reads CASSVAGQSNNEQFF. In nucleotides, the CDR3 is TGTGCCAGCAGCGTAGCTGGACAGTCCAACAATGAGCAGTTCTTC.